The 7 T cell receptor beta chains in this list originate from one sample, sequenced in a study of blood T cell repertoires in COVID-19. The table came from immunoSEQ multiplex PCR; TCRdb's copy has only in-frame clones and leaves some out. Of about 120,000 clones listed, over 75% were seen once; the top ten hold 1.5% to 2%. Sequencing was done on a sample of peripheral blood. These receptors came from a human donor with active COVID-19. The donor label of this sample is uncertain.

The chain carries TRBV19 and TRBJ2-2; D not certain. Germline CDR1 is LNHDA and CDR2 is SQIVND (reference sequence). Trimming pared 2 bases from V and 6 bases from J, leaving 13 bases between. CDR3 size: 15 residues. CDR3 protein: CASSILGFIAGELFF. The DNA for the CDR3 is TGTGCCAGTAGTATACTCGGGTTTATCGCCGGGGAGCTGTTTTTT.

The chain links TRBV21-1 to TRBJ2-7; the table gives TRBD1 as D, unverified against the DNA. TRBV21-1 is classified as a pseudogene. CDR3 length: 17 amino acids. This CDR3 reads CASSNPQSGTGLYEQYF. The CDR3 DNA follows: TGTGCCAGCAGCAACCCGCAATCCGGGACAGGACTCTACGAGCAGTACTTC.

This chain joins TRBV3-1 (or the pseudogene TRBV3-2) and TRBJ1-2, with TRBD1 matching over 8 bases. The CDR3 runs to 16 residues. V lost 0 bases, J lost 8 bases, and 11 bases stayed unmatched. CDR1 is LGHDT and CDR2 is YNNKEL in the germline V gene (reference sequence). CDR3 loop: CASSQDYRGRSGGYTF. CDR3 sequence (DNA): TGTGCCAGCAGCCAAGATTACAGGGGGAGATCGGGAGGCTACACCTTC.

The chain links TRBV3-1 (or the pseudogene TRBV3-2) to TRBJ1-6, with D unresolved. The CDR3 sequence is 16 residues long. Per the germline V gene, CDR1 is LGHDT and CDR2 is YNNKEL (reference sequence). V dropped 5 bases and J dropped 7 bases, with 18 bases sitting between them. The CDR3 is CASSSRAEGVNSPLHF. For the CDR3, the DNA is TGTGCCAGCAGCTCTCGTGCCGAGGGTGTGAATTCACCCCTCCACTTT.

This clone was recorded only once. CDR3 nucleotide sequence: TGTGCCAGCAGTTACTCTGACAGTATTGGCTACGAGCAGTACTTC. Its protein product is CASSYSDSIGYEQYF. The chain links TRBV6-2 or TRBV6-3 to TRBJ2-7; TRBD1 is a possible D gene (5 bases). V lost 0 bases and J 3 bases, leaving 12 bases between the germline ends. The CDR3 is 15 amino acids. Germline V gives CDR1 MNHEY, CDR2 SVGEGT.

The CDR3 coding sequence is TGTGCCAGCAGCCATGGGGGACAGATCATGAACACTGAAGCTTTCTTT. Translated, it gives CASSHGGQIMNTEAFF. The rearrangement links TRBV3-1 (or the pseudogene TRBV3-2) to TRBJ1-1, with 7 bases matching TRBD1. Trimming removed 3 bases from V and 0 bases from J; junction bases left unmatched: 7. Germline loops: CDR1 LGHDT, CDR2 YNNKEL (reference sequence). This CDR3 region has 16 residues.

This clone was seen a single time. The J gene is TRBJ1-2, the V gene TRBV30; TRBD1 might be the D (6 bases). Germline V gene sequence: CDR1 GTSNPN, CDR2 SVGIG (reference sequence). V lost 1 base, J lost 10 bases, and 10 bases lay in between. The CDR3 runs 11 residues. The chain's CDR3 is CAWSAGGFYTF. The CDR3 DNA reads TGTGCCTGGAGTGCGGGGGGCTTCTACACCTTC.